Following are 22 T cell receptor beta chains from one sample sequenced in a study of OX40 agonist ivuxolimab in advanced cancers. The library was generated by the immunoSEQ multiplex PCR assay. What TCRdb holds here is the immuneACCESS table cut down to in-frame rearrangements. Part of the clones is not present; checked against another copy, under half of the missing clones reflect an unresolved V gene, and the others are unexplained. This sample holds 90,000 to 95,000 clones; about 89% were observed only once. The top ten clonotypes cover 4.5% to 5.5% of the sample. This material consisted of CD4+ or CD8+ T cells sorted from blood, taken in a trial of the OX40 agonist ivuxolimab. The receptor source for this set is an adult with an advanced solid tumor such as melanoma, head and neck, liver or kidney cancer.

The V and J genes are TRBV9 and TRBJ2-1; TRBD2 aligns across 14 bases. There are 17 residues in the CDR3. Germline V lookup: CDR1 SGDLS, CDR2 YYNGEE. Trimming cost V 4 bases and J 6 bases; bases outside gene matches: 9. As DNA, the CDR3 is TGTGCCAGCAGCTTCGGGACTAGCGGGAGCCGGTCCAATGAGCAGTTCTTC. Encoded protein: CASSFGTSGSRSNEQFF.

The rearrangement uses TRBV6-1 and TRBJ2-7; D is possibly TRBD1 or TRBD2 (6 bases each). Germline V gives CDR1 MNHNS, CDR2 SASEGT. The CDR3 sequence is 14 residues long. The V end lost 5 bases, the J end lost 2 bases, and 13 bases lay between the germline ends. The CDR3 reads CASSRGARPYEQYV. The DNA of the CDR3 is TGTGCCAGCAGTAGGGGGGCGCGGCCCTACGAGCAGTACGTC.

The genes are TRBV25-1 and TRBJ2-6; D call uncertain. Germline CDR1 and CDR2: MGHDK and SYGVNS. This CDR3 region has 14 residues. V lost 2 bases and J lost 0, with 2 bases in between. CDR3 coding DNA: TGTGCCAGCAGTGAACGCTCTGGGGCCAACGTCCTGACTTTC. It translates to CASSERSGANVLTF. Looking up the rest from reference TRBV25-1 and TRBJ2-6 gives the full variable domain: EADIYQTPRYLVIGTGKKITLECSQTMGHDKMYWYQQDPGMELHLIHYSYGVNSTEKGDLSSESTVSRIRTEHFPLTLESARPSHTSQYLCASSERSGANVLTFGAGSRLTVL.

DNA of the CDR3: TGTGCCAGCAGCTTAGTTTCAGGCGGAGGAGAGACCCAGTACTTC. Protein product: CASSLVSGGGETQYF. The chain joins TRBV11-2 to TRBJ2-5, with a possible D match to TRBD2 (5 bases). Trimming took 1 base from V and 4 from J, leaving 13 bases between them. The CDR3 has 15 residues. Germline CDR1 and CDR2: SGHAT and FQNNGV.

The chain uses TRBV10-1 and TRBJ1-1, with 8 bases that match TRBD1. The ends lost 1 base at V and 7 bases at J; junction bases unmatched: 5. The germline CDR1 and CDR2 sequences are WNHNN and SYGVQD (reference sequence). There are 14 residues in the CDR3. The CDR3 DNA is TGCGCCAGCAGTGAGTGGACAGGGCTCGGTGAAGCTTTCTTT. Translating it yields CASSEWTGLGEAFF.

The rearrangement links TRBV7-6 to TRBJ2-5; no firm D call. The J call may be mistaken, given a closer DNA end match to TRBJ2-7. Germline CDR1 reads SGHVS; CDR2 reads FNYEAQ. This CDR3 is built from 14 residues. The CDR3 loop reads CASSLSLGSYEQYF. DNA of the CDR3: TGTGCCAGCAGCTTAAGTCTCGGCTCCTACGAGCAGTACTTC.

This chain links TRBV28 with TRBJ2-2; weak D call: TRBD2 (5 bases). This CDR3 has 15 residues. CDR1 is MDHEN and CDR2 is SYDVKM in the germline V gene. V was pared by 5 bases and J by 3 bases, with 13 bases between. The CDR3 bases are TGTGCCAGCAGTCCGCGGGCTCCTCACACCGGGGAGCTGTTTTTT. It yields the protein CASSPRAPHTGELFF.

The rearrangement links TRBV5-6 to TRBJ2-1; 7 bases line up with TRBD1. The germline CDR1 and CDR2 sequences are SGHDT and YYEEEE. This CDR3 has 12 amino acids. Germline trimming cut 3 bases from V and 7 bases from J; bases unmatched to any gene: 1. In nucleotides, the CDR3 is TGTGCCAGCAGCTGGGGACAGAATGAGCAGTTCTTC. It translates to CASSWGQNEQFF.

This chain joins TRBV9 and TRBJ2-1; the match to TRBD2 covers 7 bases. Germline V gene data show CDR1 as SGDLS and CDR2 as YYNGEE. The CDR3 extends over 15 amino acids. V was clipped by 1 base and J by 0 bases; unmatched bases: 1. The CDR3 nucleotides are TGTGCCAGCAGCGTAAGCGGGGCCTCCTACAATGAGCAGTTCTTC. It yields the protein CASSVSGASYNEQFF.

The rearrangement uses TRBV27 and TRBJ2-1; D is unclear. V was clipped by 5 bases and J by 0 bases, with 8 bases between them. Germline CDR1 reads MNHEY; CDR2 reads SMNVEV (reference sequence). CDR3 size: 14 residues. CDR3 in amino acids: CASSPYISYNEQFF. The CDR3 DNA reads as TGTGCCAGCAGTCCCTATATCTCCTACAATGAGCAGTTCTTC.

J is TRBJ2-3 and V is TRBV11-3; 9 bases are shared with TRBD1. The CDR3 contains 16 residues. V dropped 5 bases and J dropped 4; count of bases not matched to a gene: 10. CDR1 SGHNT and CDR2 YENEEA come from the germline V gene. The CDR3 coding sequence is TGTGCCAGCAGCCAAGAGGGACAGGGCTTGTCAGATACGCAGTATTTT. It is translated as CASSQEGQGLSDTQYF.

This chain joins TRBV28 and TRBJ2-1; no clear D. There are 15 residues in the CDR3. The germline V gene has CDR1 MDHEN and CDR2 SYDVKM. The ends were cut back, 2 bases at V and 6 bases at J, with 14 bases in the middle. CDR3 protein: CASSLTQNAVNEQFF. In nucleotides, the CDR3 is TGTGCCAGCAGTTTAACCCAGAACGCAGTCAATGAGCAGTTCTTC.

CDR3 in DNA: TGTGCCAGCAGGCACTCGCTAGCGGGAGGCAGTAAGCAGTTCTTC. Protein sequence: CASRHSLAGGSKQFF. The chain links TRBV11-2 to TRBJ2-1; TRBD2 matches 11 bases. The CDR3 runs to 15 residues. Germline V CDR1 and CDR2: SGHAT, FQNNGV. The ends lost 6 bases at V and 11 bases at J; junction bases unmatched: 12.

The V gene is TRBV2, the J gene TRBJ1-5; maybe TRBD1 (6 bases). The germline V gene encodes CDR1 SNHLY and CDR2 FYNNEI. The CDR3 covers 14 residues. V lost 7 bases and J 2 bases, leaving 12 bases between the germline ends. CDR3 coding DNA: TGTGCCAGCAAGGGGGGGGCGCGCAATCAGCCCCAGCATTTT. Encoded protein: CASKGGARNQPQHF.

The rearrangement links TRBV11-3 to TRBJ2-1, with D perhaps TRBD2 (6 bases). The germline gives CDR1 SGHNT, CDR2 YENEEA. The CDR3 has 16 amino acids. V shed 3 bases and J shed 0 bases, with 12 bases lying between them. CDR3 bases: TGTGCCAGCAGCTTTTATAGCGGTACCTCCTACAATGAGCAGTTCTTC. Amino acid sequence: CASSFYSGTSYNEQFF.

V and J are TRBV5-1 and TRBJ2-7, with a weak D call TRBD1 (6 bases). Germline-derived CDR1 and CDR2 are SGHRS and YFSETQ. The V end lost 0 bases, the J end lost 0 bases, and 16 bases lay between the germline ends. CDR3 length: 17 residues. The CDR3 region has the DNA TGCGCCAGCAGCTTGGCCAGGGCAGGGGCGAACTCCTACGAGCAGTACTTC. This gives the protein CASSLARAGANSYEQYF.

The gene calls are TRBV5-1 and TRBJ2-1; 9 bases are shared with TRBD1. Germline values: CDR1 SGHRS, CDR2 YFSETQ. Losses at the gene ends were 3 bases for V and 4 bases for J; bases not matched to a gene: 8. The CDR3 has 16 amino acids. The CDR3 DNA sequence: TGCGCCAGCAGCTCAACAGGGGGCCAGAATTACAATGAGCAGTTCTTC. Translation: CASSSTGGQNYNEQFF.

The rearrangement joins TRBV5-4 to TRBJ2-3; D possibly uses TRBD1 or TRBD2 (5 bases each). Germline V gene data show CDR1 as SGHNT and CDR2 as YYREEE (reference sequence). The CDR3 loop spans 15 amino acids. V was pared by 0 bases and J by 3 bases, with 11 bases between. CDR3 sequence: CASSLGGPMTDTQYF. The CDR3 nucleotides read TGTGCCAGCAGCTTGGGGGGACCTATGACAGATACGCAGTATTTT.

CDR3 sequence: CASSLGTSEQFF. DNA of the CDR3: TGTGCCAGCAGCTTAGGAACCTCAGAGCAGTTCTTC. V gene TRBV7-6 combines with J gene TRBJ2-1; D unresolved. This CDR3 contains 12 residues. Germline assignment: CDR1 SGHVS and CDR2 FNYEAQ. Trimming stripped 1 base from V and 10 bases from J, with 8 bases between.

The chain links TRBV7-9 to TRBJ1-5; D possibly corresponds to TRBD1 (6 bases). Germline V gene sequence: CDR1 SEHNR, CDR2 FQNEAQ (reference sequence). V dropped 5 bases and J dropped 5 bases, with 16 bases sitting between them. The CDR3 totals 15 residues. The CDR3 region is CASSRGGLQDQPQHF. The DNA for the CDR3 is TGTGCCAGCAGCCGAGGGGGACTCCAAGATCAGCCCCAGCATTTT.

This chain joins TRBV5-8 and TRBJ1-1, with 10 positions matching TRBD1. Germline trimming cut 3 bases from V and 1 base from J; bases unmatched to any gene: 0. The CDR3 has 14 residues. Germline assignment: CDR1 SGHTS and CDR2 YDEGEE. The CDR3 protein is CASSWTGGNTEAFF. The DNA for the CDR3 is TGTGCCAGCAGCTGGACAGGGGGGAACACTGAAGCTTTCTTT.

This chain joins TRBV21-1 and TRBJ2-7; no check of the table's D call, TRBD2, against the DNA was made. TRBV21-1 is noted as a pseudogene. The CDR3 spans 19 residues. The CDR3 loop reads CASSKRLAGGTPLSYEQYV. CDR3 DNA sequence: TGTGCCAGCAGCAAACGACTAGCGGGAGGGACCCCCCTCTCCTACGAGCAGTACGTC.